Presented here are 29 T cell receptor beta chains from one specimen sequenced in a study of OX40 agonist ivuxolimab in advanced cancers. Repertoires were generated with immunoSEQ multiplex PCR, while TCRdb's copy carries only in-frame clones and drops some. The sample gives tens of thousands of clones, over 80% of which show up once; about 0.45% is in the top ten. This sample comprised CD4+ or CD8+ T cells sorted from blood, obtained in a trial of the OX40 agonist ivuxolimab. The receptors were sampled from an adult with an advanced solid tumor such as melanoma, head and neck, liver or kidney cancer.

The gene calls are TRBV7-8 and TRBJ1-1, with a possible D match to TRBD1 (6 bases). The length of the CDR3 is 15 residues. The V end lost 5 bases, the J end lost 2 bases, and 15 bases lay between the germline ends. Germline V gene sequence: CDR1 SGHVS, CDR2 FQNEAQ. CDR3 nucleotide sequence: TGTGCCAGCAGCCCAGAGTCAGGGGTTAACACTGAAGCTTTCTTT. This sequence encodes CASSPESGVNTEAFF.

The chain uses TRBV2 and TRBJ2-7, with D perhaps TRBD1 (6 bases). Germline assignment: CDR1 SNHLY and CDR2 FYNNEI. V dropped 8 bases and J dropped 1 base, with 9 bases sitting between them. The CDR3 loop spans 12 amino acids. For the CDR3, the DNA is TGTGCCAGCGTACAGGGTTCCTACGAGCAGTACTTC. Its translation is CASVQGSYEQYF.

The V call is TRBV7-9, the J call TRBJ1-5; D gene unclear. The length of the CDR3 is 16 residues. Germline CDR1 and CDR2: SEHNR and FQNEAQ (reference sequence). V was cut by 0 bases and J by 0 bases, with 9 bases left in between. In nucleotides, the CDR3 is TGTGCCAGCAGCTTAGCGAGAGGTTATAGCAATCAGCCCCAGCATTTT. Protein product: CASSLARGYSNQPQHF.

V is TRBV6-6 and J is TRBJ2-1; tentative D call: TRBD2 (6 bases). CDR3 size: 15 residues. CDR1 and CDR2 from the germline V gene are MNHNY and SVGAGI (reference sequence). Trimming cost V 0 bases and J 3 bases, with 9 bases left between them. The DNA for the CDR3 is TGTGCCAGCAGTTACTCGGGGACTGGCTACAATGAGCAGTTCTTC. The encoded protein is CASSYSGTGYNEQFF.

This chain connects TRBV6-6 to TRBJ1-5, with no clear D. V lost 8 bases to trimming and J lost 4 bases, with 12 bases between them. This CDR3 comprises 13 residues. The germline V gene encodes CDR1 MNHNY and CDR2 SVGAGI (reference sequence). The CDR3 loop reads CASSQAVNQPQHF. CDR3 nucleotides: TGTGCCAGCTCCCAGGCCGTTAATCAGCCCCAGCATTTT.

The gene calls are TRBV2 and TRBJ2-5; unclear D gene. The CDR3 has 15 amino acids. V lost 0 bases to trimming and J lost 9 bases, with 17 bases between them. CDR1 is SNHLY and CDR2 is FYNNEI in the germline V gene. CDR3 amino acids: CASSEARSPLASQYF. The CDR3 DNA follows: TGTGCCAGCAGTGAAGCGAGATCTCCTCTGGCGTCCCAGTACTTC.

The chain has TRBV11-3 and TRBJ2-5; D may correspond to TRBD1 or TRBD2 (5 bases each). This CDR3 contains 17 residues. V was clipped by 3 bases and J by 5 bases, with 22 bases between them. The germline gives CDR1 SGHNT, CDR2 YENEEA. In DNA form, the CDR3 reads TGTGCCAGCAGCTTTTCTTCCGGGGACCAATTCTGGGAGACCCAGTACTTC. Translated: CASSFSSGDQFWETQYF.

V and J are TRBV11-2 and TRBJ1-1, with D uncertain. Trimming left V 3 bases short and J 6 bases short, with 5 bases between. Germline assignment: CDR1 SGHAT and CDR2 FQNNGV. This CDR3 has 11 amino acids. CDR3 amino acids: CASSFIAEAFF. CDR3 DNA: TGTGCCAGCAGCTTCATCGCTGAAGCTTTCTTT.

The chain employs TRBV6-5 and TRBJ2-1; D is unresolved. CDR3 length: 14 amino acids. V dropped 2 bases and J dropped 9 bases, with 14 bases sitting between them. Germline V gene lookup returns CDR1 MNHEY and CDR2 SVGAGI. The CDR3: CASSYLRTGTEQFF. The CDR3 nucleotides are TGTGCCAGCAGTTACCTCAGGACGGGCACTGAGCAGTTCTTC.

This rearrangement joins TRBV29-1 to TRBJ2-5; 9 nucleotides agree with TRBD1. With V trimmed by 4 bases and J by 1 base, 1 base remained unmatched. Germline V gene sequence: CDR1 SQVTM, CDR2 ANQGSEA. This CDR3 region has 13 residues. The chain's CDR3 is CSVADRGQETQYF. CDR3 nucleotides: TGCAGCGTTGCGGACAGGGGCCAAGAGACCCAGTACTTC.

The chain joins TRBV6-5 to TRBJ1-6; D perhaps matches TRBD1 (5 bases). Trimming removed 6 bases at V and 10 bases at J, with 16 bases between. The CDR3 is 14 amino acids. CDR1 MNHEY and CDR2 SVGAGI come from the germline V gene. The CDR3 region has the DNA TGTGCCAGCAGGAGCAGGGTCGGGGGATCACCCCTCCACTTT. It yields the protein CASRSRVGGSPLHF.

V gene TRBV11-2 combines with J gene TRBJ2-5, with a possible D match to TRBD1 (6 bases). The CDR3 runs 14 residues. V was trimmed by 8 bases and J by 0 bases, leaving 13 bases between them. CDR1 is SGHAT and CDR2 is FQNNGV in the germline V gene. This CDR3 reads CASQGSADQETQYF. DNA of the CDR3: TGTGCCAGCCAGGGGTCCGCCGACCAAGAGACCCAGTACTTC.

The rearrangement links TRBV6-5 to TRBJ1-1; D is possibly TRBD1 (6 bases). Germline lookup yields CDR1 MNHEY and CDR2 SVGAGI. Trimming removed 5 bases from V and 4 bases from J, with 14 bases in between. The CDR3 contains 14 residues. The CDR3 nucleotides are TGTGCCAGCAGTCAGCCCGGACAGACCACTGAAGCTTTCTTT. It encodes CASSQPGQTTEAFF.

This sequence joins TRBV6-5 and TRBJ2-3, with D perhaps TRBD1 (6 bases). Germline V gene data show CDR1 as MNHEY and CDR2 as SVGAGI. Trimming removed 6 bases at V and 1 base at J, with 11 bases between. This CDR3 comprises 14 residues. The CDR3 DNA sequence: TGTGCCAGCAGGTCCGGACAGCGCACAGATACGCAGTATTTT. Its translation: CASRSGQRTDTQYF.

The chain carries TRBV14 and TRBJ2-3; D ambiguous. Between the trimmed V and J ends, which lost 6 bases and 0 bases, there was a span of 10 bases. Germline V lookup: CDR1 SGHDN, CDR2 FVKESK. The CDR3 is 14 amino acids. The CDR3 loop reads CASSGRISTDTQYF. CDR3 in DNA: TGTGCCAGCAGTGGACGGATAAGCACAGATACGCAGTATTTT.

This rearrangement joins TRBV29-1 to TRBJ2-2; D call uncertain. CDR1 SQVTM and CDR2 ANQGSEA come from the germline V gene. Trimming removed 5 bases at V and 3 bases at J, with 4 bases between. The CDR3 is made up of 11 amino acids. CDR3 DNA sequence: TGCAGCGTTTTCTACACCGGGGAGCTGTTTTTT. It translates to CSVFYTGELFF.

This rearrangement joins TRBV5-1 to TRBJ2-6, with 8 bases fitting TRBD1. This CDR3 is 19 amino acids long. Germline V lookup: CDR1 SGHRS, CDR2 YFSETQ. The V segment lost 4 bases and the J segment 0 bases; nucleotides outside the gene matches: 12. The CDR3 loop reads CASSLNRDRTLSGANVLTF. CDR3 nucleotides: TGCGCCAGCAGCCTCAACCGGGACAGGACTCTCTCTGGGGCCAACGTCCTGACTTTC.

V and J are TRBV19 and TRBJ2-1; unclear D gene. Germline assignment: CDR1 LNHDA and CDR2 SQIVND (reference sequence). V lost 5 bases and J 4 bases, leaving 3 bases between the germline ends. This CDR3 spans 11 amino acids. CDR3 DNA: TGTGCCAGTAGTGCTTACAATGAGCAGTTCTTC. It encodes CASSAYNEQFF.

The CDR3 coding sequence is TGCGCCAGCAGCTTGGCCGGGATAAGGGACCAGAAAGCTTTCTTT. Translation: CASSLAGIRDQKAFF. The chain couples TRBV5-1 to TRBJ1-1; D may be TRBD1 (5 bases). With 0 bases removed from V and 9 bases from J, the gap between germline ends came to 18 bases. This CDR3 has 15 residues. Germline V gene lookup returns CDR1 SGHRS and CDR2 YFSETQ.

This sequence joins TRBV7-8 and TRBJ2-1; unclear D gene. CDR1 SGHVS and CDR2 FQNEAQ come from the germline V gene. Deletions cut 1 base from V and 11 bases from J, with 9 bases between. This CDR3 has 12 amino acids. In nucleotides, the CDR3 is TGTGCCAGCAGCTTAGATGGCGGAAAGCAGTTCTTC. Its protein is CASSLDGGKQFF.

The CDR3: CASSLGNRGNSPLHF. In nucleotides, the CDR3 is TGTGCCAGCAGCCTTGGAAACAGGGGTAATTCACCCCTCCACTTT. This chain connects TRBV11-3 to TRBJ1-6; 7 positions agree with TRBD1. This CDR3 is built from 15 residues. Trimming cost V 5 bases and J 6 bases; bases outside gene matches: 7. The germline V gene encodes CDR1 SGHNT and CDR2 YENEEA.

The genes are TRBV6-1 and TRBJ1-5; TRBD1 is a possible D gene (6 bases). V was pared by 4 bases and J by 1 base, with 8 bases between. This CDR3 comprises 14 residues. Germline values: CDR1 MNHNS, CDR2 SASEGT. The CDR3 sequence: CASSGDRSNQPQHF. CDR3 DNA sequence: TGTGCCAGCAGTGGTGACAGGAGCAATCAGCCCCAGCATTTT.

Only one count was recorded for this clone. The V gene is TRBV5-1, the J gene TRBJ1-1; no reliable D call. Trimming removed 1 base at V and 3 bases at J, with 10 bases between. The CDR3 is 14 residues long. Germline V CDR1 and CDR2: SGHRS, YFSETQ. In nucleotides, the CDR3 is TGCGCCAGCAGCTTGAGAGGATACGACACTGAAGCTTTCTTT. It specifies CASSLRGYDTEAFF.

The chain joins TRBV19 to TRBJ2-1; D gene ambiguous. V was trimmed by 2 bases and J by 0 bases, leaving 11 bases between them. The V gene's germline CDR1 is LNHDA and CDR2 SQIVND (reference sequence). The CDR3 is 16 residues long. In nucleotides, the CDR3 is TGTGCCAGTAGTATATCCCGAGGTGGCTCCTACAATGAGCAGTTCTTC. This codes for CASSISRGGSYNEQFF.

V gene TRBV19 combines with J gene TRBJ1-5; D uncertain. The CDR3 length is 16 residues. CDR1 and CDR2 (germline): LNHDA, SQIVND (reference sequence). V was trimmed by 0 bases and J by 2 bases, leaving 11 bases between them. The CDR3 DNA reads TGTGCCAGTAGTATAGATGTCGGGGATCGCAATCAGCCCCAGCATTTT. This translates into CASSIDVGDRNQPQHF.

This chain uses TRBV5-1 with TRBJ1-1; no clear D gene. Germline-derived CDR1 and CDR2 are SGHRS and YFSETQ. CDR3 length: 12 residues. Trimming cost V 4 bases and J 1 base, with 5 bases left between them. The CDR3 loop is CASSASNTEAFF. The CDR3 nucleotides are TGCGCCAGCAGCGCCTCGAACACTGAAGCTTTCTTT.

The CDR3 loop reads CASSNSWHSYNEQFF. As DNA, the CDR3 is TGTGCCAGCAGCAATTCCTGGCACTCCTACAATGAGCAGTTCTTC. The chain uses TRBV21-1 and TRBJ2-1; TRBD1 reflects the table's D call only, with no check against the DNA. TRBV21-1 is termed a pseudogene. The CDR3 consists of 15 residues.

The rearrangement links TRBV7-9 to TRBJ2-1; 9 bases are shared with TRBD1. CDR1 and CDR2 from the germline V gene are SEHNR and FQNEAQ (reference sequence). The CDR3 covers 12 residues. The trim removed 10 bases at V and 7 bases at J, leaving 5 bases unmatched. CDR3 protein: CANGQGWNEQFF. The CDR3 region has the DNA TGTGCCAACGGACAGGGGTGGAATGAGCAGTTCTTC.

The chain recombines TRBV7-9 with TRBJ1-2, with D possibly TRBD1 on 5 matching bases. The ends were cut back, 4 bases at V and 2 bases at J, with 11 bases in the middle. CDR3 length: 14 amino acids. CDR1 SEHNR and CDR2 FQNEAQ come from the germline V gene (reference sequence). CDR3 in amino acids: CASSSGPANYGYTF. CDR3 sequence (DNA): TGTGCCAGCAGCTCGGGACCGGCAAACTATGGCTACACCTTC.